These 6 T cell receptor beta chains were all obtained from the same sample, sequenced in a study of human T cells and chemical hapten exposure. This sample's time point: patch test 1, 2 weeks after DPC sensitization. Treatment denoted: therapeutic diphenylcyclopropenone sensitization with weekly scalp DPC. Each CDR3 protein is one row after TCRdb ran MiXCR on the RACE reads. The data show roughly 82,000 distinct CDR3 sequences, 10% to 15% seen once. The material was whole blood, obtained in connection with sensitization to the hapten diphenylcyclopropenone (DPC). All receptors derive from a woman aged 55-70 years with alopecia areata. Some clones in this sample may be carry-over from other donors' samples.

This clonotype was seen many times. This chain uses TRBV7-9 with TRBJ1-4; D perhaps matches TRBD1 (5 bases). Germline V gene data show CDR1 as SEHNR and CDR2 as FQNEAQ (reference sequence). The CDR3 spans 15 residues. V lost 1 base, J lost 6 bases, and 12 bases lay in between. The CDR3 region is CASSLGGAGYEKLFF. The CDR3 DNA reads TGTGCCAGCAGCTTAGGAGGGGCGGGGTATGAAAAACTGTTTTTT. The whole variable domain, remainder taken from reference TRBV7-9 and TRBJ1-4, is DTGVSQNPRHKITKRGQNVTFRCDPISEHNRLYWYRQTLGQGPEFLTYFQNEAQLEKSRLLSDRFSAERPKGSFSTLEIQRTEQGDSAMYLCASSLGGAGYEKLFFGSGTQLSVL.

This clonotype was counted between two and nine times. The rearrangement uses TRBV28 and TRBJ2-7, with 7 bases lining up with TRBD1. With 5 bases clipped from V and 5 bases from J, the junction kept 12 bases outside the gene matches. Per the germline V gene, CDR1 is MDHEN and CDR2 is SYDVKM. CDR3 length: 15 residues. DNA for the CDR3: TGTGCCAGCAGTGTCGGGTCGACAGGGCTCCACGAGCAGTACTTC. Its protein product is CASSVGSTGLHEQYF.

This clonotype was counted many times. V gene TRBV29-1 combines with J gene TRBJ1-2, with D unresolved. V gave up 4 bases and J gave up 0 bases, with 6 bases separating them. This CDR3 has 12 amino acids. Germline CDR1 is SQVTM and CDR2 is ANQGSEA. The CDR3 nucleotides read TGCAGCGTTGGAGCTCCTAACTATGGCTACACCTTC. It is translated as CSVGAPNYGYTF. Complete variable domain (other parts from reference TRBV29-1 and TRBJ1-2): SAVISQKPSRDICQRGTSLTIQCQVDSQVTMMFWYRQQPGQSLTLIATANQGSEATYESGFVIDKFPISRPNLTFSTLTVSNMSPEDSSIYLCSVGAPNYGYTFGSGTRLTVV.

This chain links TRBV10-2 with TRBJ1-1, with TRBD1 identical over 9 bases. The CDR3 extends over 15 amino acids. Trimming at V came to 7 bases and at J to 4 bases, leaving 10 bases not matched to a gene. From germline, CDR1 is WSHSY and CDR2 SAAADI. The CDR3 loop reads CASIQGAGSGTEAFF. Here the CDR3 DNA reads TGCGCCAGCATACAGGGGGCCGGTTCTGGCACTGAAGCTTTCTTT.

This clonotype was picked up many times. The V and J genes are TRBV10-3 and TRBJ1-2; D is undetermined. This CDR3 region has 13 residues. CDR1 and CDR2 (germline): ENHRY, SYGVKD. The V and J ends lost 3 bases and 2 bases respectively, with 7 bases between them. The CDR3 reads CAISEAANYGYTF. In nucleotides, the CDR3 is TGTGCCATCAGTGAAGCGGCCAACTATGGCTACACCTTC.

There are a few counts of this clonotype. The rearrangement uses TRBV2 and TRBJ2-1; the D call may be TRBD1 or TRBD2 (5 bases each). The CDR3 covers 15 residues. Germline CDR1 SNHLY, CDR2 FYNNEI. Trimming took 7 bases from V and 6 from J, leaving 19 bases between them. In nucleotides, the CDR3 is TGTGCCAGCATATGGGACCCCAGCCTGGGCAATGAGCAGTTCTTC. Amino acid sequence: CASIWDPSLGNEQFF.